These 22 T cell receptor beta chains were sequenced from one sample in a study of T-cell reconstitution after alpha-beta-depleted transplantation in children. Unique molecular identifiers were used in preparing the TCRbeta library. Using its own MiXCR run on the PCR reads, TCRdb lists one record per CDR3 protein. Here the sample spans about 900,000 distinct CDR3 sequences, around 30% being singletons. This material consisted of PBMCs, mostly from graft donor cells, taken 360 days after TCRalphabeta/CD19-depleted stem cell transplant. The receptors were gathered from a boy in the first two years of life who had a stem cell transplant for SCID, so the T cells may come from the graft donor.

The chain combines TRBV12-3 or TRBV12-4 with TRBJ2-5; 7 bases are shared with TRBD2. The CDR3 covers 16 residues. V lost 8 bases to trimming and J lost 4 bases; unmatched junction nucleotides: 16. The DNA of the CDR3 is TGTGCCAGCGGCCCTCCCGTCGGACTAGAAGGAGAGACCCAGTACTTC. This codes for CASGPPVGLEGETQYF.

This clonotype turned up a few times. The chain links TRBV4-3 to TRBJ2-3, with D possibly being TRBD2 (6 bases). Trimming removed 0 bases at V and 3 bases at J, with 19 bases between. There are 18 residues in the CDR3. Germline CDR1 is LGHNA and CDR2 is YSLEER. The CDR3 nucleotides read TGCGCCAGCAGCCAAGACCCTCCCCCTAGGGGAGGAACAGATACGCAGTATTTT. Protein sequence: CASSQDPPPRGGTDTQYF.

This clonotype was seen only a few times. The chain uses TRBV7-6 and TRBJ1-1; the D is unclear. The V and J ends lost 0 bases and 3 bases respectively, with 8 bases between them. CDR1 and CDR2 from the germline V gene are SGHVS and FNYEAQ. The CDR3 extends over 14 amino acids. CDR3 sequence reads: CASSLAGSDTEAFF. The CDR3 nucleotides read TGTGCCAGCAGCTTAGCGGGGAGTGACACTGAAGCTTTCTTT.

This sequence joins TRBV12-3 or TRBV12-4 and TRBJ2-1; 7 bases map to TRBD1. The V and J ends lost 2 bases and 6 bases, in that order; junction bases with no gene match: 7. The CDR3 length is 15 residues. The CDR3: CASSLHRGGLNEQFF. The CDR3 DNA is TGTGCCAGCAGTTTACACAGGGGCGGGCTCAATGAGCAGTTCTTC.

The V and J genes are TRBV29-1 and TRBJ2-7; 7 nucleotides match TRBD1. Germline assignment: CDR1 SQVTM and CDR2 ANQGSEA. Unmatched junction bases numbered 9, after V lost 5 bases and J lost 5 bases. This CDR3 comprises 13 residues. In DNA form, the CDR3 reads TGCAGCGTTCTGGACAGGTTCAAACACGAGCAGTACTTC. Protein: CSVLDRFKHEQYF.

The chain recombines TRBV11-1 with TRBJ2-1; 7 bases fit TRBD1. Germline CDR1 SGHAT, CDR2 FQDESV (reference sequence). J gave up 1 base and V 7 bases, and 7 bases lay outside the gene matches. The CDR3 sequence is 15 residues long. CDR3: CASTDRVGSYNEQFF. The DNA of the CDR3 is TGTGCCAGCACCGACAGGGTAGGGTCCTACAATGAGCAGTTCTTC.

The CDR3 DNA sequence: TGTGCCAGCAGGGAGACTGTGGGGGAAAAACTGTTTTTT. Protein product: CASRETVGEKLFF. This sequence joins TRBV3-1 and TRBJ1-4; D gene ambiguous. Germline CDR1 reads LGHDT; CDR2 reads YNNKEL (reference sequence). The V end was cut by 6 bases, the J end by 8 bases, with 13 bases between. CDR3 length: 13 residues.

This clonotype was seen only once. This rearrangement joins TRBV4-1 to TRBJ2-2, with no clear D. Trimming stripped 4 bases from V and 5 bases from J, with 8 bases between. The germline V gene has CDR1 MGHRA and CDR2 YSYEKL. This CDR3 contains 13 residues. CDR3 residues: CASSPQWTGELFF. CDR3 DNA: TGCGCCAGCAGCCCGCAGTGGACCGGGGAGCTGTTTTTT.

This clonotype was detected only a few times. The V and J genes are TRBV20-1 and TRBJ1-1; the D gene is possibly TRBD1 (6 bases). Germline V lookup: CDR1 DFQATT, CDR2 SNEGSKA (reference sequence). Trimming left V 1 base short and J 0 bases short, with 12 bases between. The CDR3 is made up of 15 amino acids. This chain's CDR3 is CSARGLGQMNTEAFF. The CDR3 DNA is TGCAGTGCTAGAGGCCTAGGACAGATGAACACTGAAGCTTTCTTT.

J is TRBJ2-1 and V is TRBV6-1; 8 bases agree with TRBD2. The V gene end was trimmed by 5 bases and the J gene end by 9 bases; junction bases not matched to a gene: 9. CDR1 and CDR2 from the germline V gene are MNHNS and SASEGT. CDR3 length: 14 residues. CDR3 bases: TGTGCCAGCAGTCGGGGGGGCATACCGGGTGAGCAGTTCTTC. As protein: CASSRGGIPGEQFF.

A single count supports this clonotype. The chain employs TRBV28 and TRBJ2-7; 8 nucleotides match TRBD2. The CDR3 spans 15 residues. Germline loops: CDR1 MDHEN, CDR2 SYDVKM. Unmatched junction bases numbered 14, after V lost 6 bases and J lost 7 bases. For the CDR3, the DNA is TGTGCCAGCAGCCAGGCCGGTAGCGGGATGAGGGAGCAGTACTTC. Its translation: CASSQAGSGMREQYF.

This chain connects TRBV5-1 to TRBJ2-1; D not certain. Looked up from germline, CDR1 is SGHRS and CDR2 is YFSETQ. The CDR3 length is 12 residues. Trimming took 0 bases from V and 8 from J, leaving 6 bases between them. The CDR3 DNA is TGCGCCAGCAGCTTGGAGGGCCATGAGCAGTTCTTC. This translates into CASSLEGHEQFF.

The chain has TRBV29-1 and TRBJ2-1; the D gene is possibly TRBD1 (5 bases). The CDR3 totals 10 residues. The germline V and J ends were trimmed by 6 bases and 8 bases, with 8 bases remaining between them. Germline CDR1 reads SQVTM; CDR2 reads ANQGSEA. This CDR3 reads CSVGRYEQFF. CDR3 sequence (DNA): TGCAGCGTGGGGCGGTATGAGCAGTTCTTC.

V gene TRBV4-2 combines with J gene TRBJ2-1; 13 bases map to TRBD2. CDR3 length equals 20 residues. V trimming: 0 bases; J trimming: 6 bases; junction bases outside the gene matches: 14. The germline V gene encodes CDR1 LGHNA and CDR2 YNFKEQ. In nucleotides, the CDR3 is TGTGCCAGCAGCCAAGAAACTAGACCAAAGACTAGCGGGGGGCCCAATGAGCAGTTCTTC. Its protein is CASSQETRPKTSGGPNEQFF.

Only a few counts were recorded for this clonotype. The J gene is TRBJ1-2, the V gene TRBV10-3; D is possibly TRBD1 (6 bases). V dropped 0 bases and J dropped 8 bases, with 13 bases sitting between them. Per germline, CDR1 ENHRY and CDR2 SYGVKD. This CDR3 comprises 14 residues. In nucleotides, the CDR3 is TGTGCCATCAGTGAGTCAAACGGGGGGCGAGGCTACACCTTC. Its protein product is CAISESNGGRGYTF.

CDR3 sequence: CSVLGTGVQYF. CDR3 DNA: TGCAGCGTTCTCGGGACAGGGGTTCAGTACTTC. The V and J genes are TRBV29-1 and TRBJ2-4; 10 positions agree with TRBD1. The germline gives CDR1 SQVTM, CDR2 ANQGSEA. V was pared by 5 bases and J by 11 bases, with 3 bases of the junction left unmatched. This CDR3 has 11 residues.

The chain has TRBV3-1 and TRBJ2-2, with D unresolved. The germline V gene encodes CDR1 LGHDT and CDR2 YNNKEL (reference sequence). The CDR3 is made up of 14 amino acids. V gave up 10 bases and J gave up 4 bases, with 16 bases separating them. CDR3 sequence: CATTRTSLTGELFF. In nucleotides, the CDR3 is TGTGCCACCACCCGGACGAGCCTCACCGGGGAGCTGTTTTTT.

The CDR3 loop is CASSSGQGIGEKLFF. Here the CDR3 DNA reads TGCGCCAGCAGCTCGGGACAGGGAATCGGTGAAAAACTGTTTTTT. The rearrangement uses TRBV5-1 and TRBJ1-4, with TRBD1 matching 9 bases. The J segment lost 7 bases and the V segment lost 3 bases, leaving 7 bases of the junction unmatched. The CDR3 is 15 amino acids. Looked up from germline, CDR1 is SGHRS and CDR2 is YFSETQ.

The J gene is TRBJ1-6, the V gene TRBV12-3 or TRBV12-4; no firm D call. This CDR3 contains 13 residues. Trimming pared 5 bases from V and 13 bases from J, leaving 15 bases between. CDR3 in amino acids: CASSPDPRSPLHF. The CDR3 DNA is TGTGCCAGCAGTCCGGACCCTCGTAGCCCCCTCCACTTT.

The CDR3 is CASSLSAGGTPRDTQYF. For the CDR3, the DNA is TGTGCCAGCAGTTTATCGGCCGGAGGGACCCCGAGGGATACGCAGTATTTT. The rearrangement links TRBV27 to TRBJ2-3; TRBD2 is a possible D gene (6 bases). CDR1 and CDR2 (germline): MNHEY, SMNVEV (reference sequence). V dropped 0 bases and J dropped 6 bases, with 19 bases sitting between them. The CDR3 covers 17 residues.

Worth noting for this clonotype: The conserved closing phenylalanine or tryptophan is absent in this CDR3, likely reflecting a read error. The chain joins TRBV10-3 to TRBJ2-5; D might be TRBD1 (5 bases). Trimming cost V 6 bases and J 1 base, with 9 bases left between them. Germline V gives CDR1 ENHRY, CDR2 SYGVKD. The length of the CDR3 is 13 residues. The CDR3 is CAIRGPPQETQYY. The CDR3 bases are TGTGCCATCAGGGGGCCCCCCCAAGAGACCCAGTACTAC.

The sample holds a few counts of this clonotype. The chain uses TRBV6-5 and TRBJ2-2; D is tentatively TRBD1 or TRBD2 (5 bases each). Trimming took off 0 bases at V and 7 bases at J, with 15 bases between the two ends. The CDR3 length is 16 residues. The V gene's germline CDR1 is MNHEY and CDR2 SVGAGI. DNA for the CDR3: TGTGCCAGCAGTTACTCGAGGAAGGGGAGAATCGGGGAGCTGTTTTTT. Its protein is CASSYSRKGRIGELFF.